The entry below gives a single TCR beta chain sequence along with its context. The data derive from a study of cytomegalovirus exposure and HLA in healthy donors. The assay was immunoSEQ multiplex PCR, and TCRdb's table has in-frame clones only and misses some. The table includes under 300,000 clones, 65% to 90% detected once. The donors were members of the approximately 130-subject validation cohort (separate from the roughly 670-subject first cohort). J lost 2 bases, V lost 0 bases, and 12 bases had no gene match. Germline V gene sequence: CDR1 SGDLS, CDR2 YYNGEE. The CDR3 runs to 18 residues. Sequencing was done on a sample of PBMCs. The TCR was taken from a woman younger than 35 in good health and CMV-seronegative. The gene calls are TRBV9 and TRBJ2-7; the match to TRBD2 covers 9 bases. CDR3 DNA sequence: TGTGCCAGCAGCGTAGGGGGTAGCGGGGGCGGACGGACCTACGAGCAGTACTTC. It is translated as CASSVGGSGGGRTYEQYF.